Presented here are 18 T cell receptor beta chains from one specimen sequenced in a study of blood T cell repertoires in COVID-19. Produced via immunoSEQ multiplex PCR; TCRdb's table is partial and in-frame only. The sample contains 100,000 to 120,000 clones, around 89% of which appear only once. The sample was peripheral blood. The receptors come from a woman between 50 and 59 years old with acute or convalescent COVID-19.

The genes are TRBV3-1 (or the pseudogene TRBV3-2) and TRBJ1-5, with 9 bases matching TRBD1. After removal of 5 bases from V and 4 bases from J, the junction contained 0 bases not matched to a gene. Germline values: CDR1 LGHDT, CDR2 YNNKEL (reference sequence). This CDR3 spans 13 amino acids. CDR3 nucleotides: TGTGCCAGCAGCGACAGGGGGAATCAGCCCCAGCATTTT. Amino acid sequence: CASSDRGNQPQHF.

This clone has just one count. The chain employs TRBV4-1 and TRBJ1-5; 7 bases are a match to TRBD1. The CDR3 has 18 residues. V lost 4 bases to trimming and J lost 5 bases; unmatched junction nucleotides: 17. Germline loops: CDR1 MGHRA, CDR2 YSYEKL. The chain's CDR3 is CASSLLANRGVRHQPQHF. CDR3 in DNA: TGCGCCAGCAGCCTCCTAGCCAACAGGGGAGTGCGGCATCAGCCCCAGCATTTT.

The chain joins TRBV5-4 to TRBJ2-7; D perhaps matches TRBD2 (5 bases). Germline V gene sequence: CDR1 SGHNT, CDR2 YYREEE (reference sequence). Trimming removed 4 bases at V and 4 bases at J, with 21 bases between. The CDR3 spans 16 residues. The CDR3 spells CASSPGSSLGGYEQYF. The CDR3 region has the DNA TGTGCCAGCAGCCCCGGATCCTCTCTCGGCGGGTACGAGCAGTACTTC.

The chain combines TRBV3-1 (or the pseudogene TRBV3-2) with TRBJ2-2, with D maybe TRBD1 (6 bases). Trimming took 6 bases from V and 3 from J, leaving 11 bases between them. CDR1 LGHDT and CDR2 YNNKEL come from the germline V gene (reference sequence). The CDR3 spans 14 residues. DNA for the CDR3: TGTGCCAGCAGAGGGCAGGGGTACACCGGGGAGCTGTTTTTT. Translated, it gives CASRGQGYTGELFF.

The chain links TRBV19 to TRBJ1-2, with D hard to call. CDR3 size: 14 residues. CDR1 is LNHDA and CDR2 is SQIVND in the germline V gene (reference sequence). Trimming shortened V by 5 bases and J by 4 bases, and 14 bases separated the two germline ends. The CDR3 DNA reads TGTGCCAGTAGTGCCCGCCCAGGCAGCTATGGCTACACCTTC. Its protein product is CASSARPGSYGYTF.

The CDR3 sequence is CASSQPGGTDTQYF. The CDR3 DNA sequence: TGTGCCAGCAGCCAACCGGGGGGAACAGATACGCAGTATTTT. The rearrangement joins TRBV3-1 (or the pseudogene TRBV3-2) to TRBJ2-3, with TRBD2 matching over 7 bases. The V gene end was trimmed by 2 bases and the J gene end by 3 bases; junction bases not matched to a gene: 2. From germline, CDR1 is LGHDT and CDR2 YNNKEL (reference sequence). The CDR3 runs 14 residues.

The chain carries TRBV10-3 and TRBJ1-5, with 9 bases aligning to TRBD1. V lost 3 bases to trimming and J lost 6 bases; unmatched junction nucleotides: 6. This CDR3 is 15 amino acids long. The germline CDR1 and CDR2 sequences are ENHRY and SYGVKD. The CDR3 nucleotides are TGTGCCATCAGTGAAAGGGACAGGGAGAGTCAGCCCCAGCATTTT. Protein sequence: CAISERDRESQPQHF.

The gene calls are TRBV27 and TRBJ2-2; maybe TRBD2 (5 bases). CDR1 and CDR2 (germline): MNHEY, SMNVEV (reference sequence). The CDR3 contains 15 residues. Trimming removed 0 bases from V and 5 bases from J, with 10 bases in between. CDR3 residues: CASSLSYGVTGELFF. CDR3 bases: TGTGCCAGCAGTTTATCTTACGGGGTTACCGGGGAGCTGTTTTTT.

The chain carries TRBV7-8 and TRBJ1-4; D possibly corresponds to TRBD1 (5 bases). Germline V gene data show CDR1 as SGHVS and CDR2 as FQNEAQ. CDR3 length: 15 amino acids. V was clipped by 3 bases and J by 3 bases, with 11 bases between them. CDR3 DNA: TGTGCCAGCAGCTTGGAAGGGGAGGCTAATGAAAAACTGTTTTTT. It specifies CASSLEGEANEKLFF.

This sequence joins TRBV2 and TRBJ1-4, with D unclear. V lost 2 bases and J lost 5, with 12 bases in between. The CDR3 runs to 15 residues. Germline CDR1 SNHLY, CDR2 FYNNEI. In DNA, the CDR3 is TGTGCCAGCAGTGAAATCGCCAGGCTGAATGAAAAACTGTTTTTT. Its protein is CASSEIARLNEKLFF.

V gene TRBV11-3 combines with J gene TRBJ2-1; D possibly corresponds to TRBD1 (6 bases). V lost 0 bases and J lost 3, with 15 bases in between. The CDR3 contains 17 residues. Germline V CDR1 and CDR2: SGHNT, YENEEA. CDR3 sequence: CASSLEGPGQIYNEQFF. The CDR3, as DNA: TGTGCCAGCAGCTTAGAGGGACCAGGACAGATCTACAATGAGCAGTTCTTC.

This clone was recorded only once. The J gene is TRBJ2-2, the V gene TRBV18; maybe TRBD2 (5 bases). The CDR3 has 14 residues. Trimming shortened V by 3 bases and J by 2 bases, and 7 bases separated the two germline ends. CDR1 is KGHSH and CDR2 is LQKENI in the germline V gene. The CDR3 sequence is CASSPGLNTGELFF. Written as DNA, the CDR3 is TGTGCCAGCTCACCTGGACTTAACACCGGGGAGCTGTTTTTT.

The chain combines TRBV7-2 with TRBJ1-3, with 7 positions matching TRBD1. The V and J ends lost 2 bases and 4 bases, in that order; junction bases with no gene match: 2. There are 14 residues in the CDR3. Per the germline V gene, CDR1 is SGHTA and CDR2 is FQGNSA. CDR3: CASSLRGLGNTIYF. DNA of the CDR3: TGTGCCAGCAGCTTAAGGGGGCTGGGAAACACCATATATTTT.

The genes are TRBV7-9 and TRBJ2-7, with 8 bases that match TRBD1. CDR1 and CDR2 from the germline V gene are SEHNR and FQNEAQ (reference sequence). J gave up 2 bases and V 5 bases, and 14 bases lay outside the gene matches. CDR3 length equals 17 residues. CDR3 in amino acids: CASSTSYRGTKAYEQYF. In DNA, the CDR3 is TGTGCCAGCAGCACGAGCTACAGGGGGACGAAAGCCTACGAGCAGTACTTC.

The rearrangement links TRBV6-5 to TRBJ2-5; 9 nucleotides line up with TRBD2. The CDR3 contains 15 residues. V lost 7 bases, J lost 7 bases, and 13 bases stayed unmatched. The V gene's germline CDR1 is MNHEY and CDR2 SVGAGI. For the CDR3, the DNA is TGTGCCAGCACTTCAGGGACTAGCAACTTACGGACCCAGTACTTC. Protein product: CASTSGTSNLRTQYF.

The chain uses TRBV25-1 and TRBJ1-1, with D uncertain. The CDR3 contains 12 residues. Germline CDR1 is MGHDK and CDR2 is SYGVNS. V was pared by 6 bases and J by 3 bases, with 8 bases between. The chain's CDR3 is CASSEDYTEAFF. Written as DNA, the CDR3 is TGTGCCAGCAGCGAGGATTACACTGAAGCTTTCTTT.

In this sample, this clone turned up once. A read error may account for a junction end that differs from germline. The genes are TRBV7-7 and TRBJ2-3, with 7 bases fitting TRBD2. CDR1 is SSHAT, CDR2 FNYEAQ, per germline (reference sequence). This CDR3 contains 16 residues. The CDR3 reads CASSLGRGTGTDTQYF. DNA of the CDR3: TGTGCTAGCAGCTTGGGGAGGGGCACTGGCACAGATACGCAGTATTTT.

J is TRBJ1-4 and V is TRBV4-1; D call uncertain. The CDR3 consists of 15 residues. V lost 0 bases, J lost 8 bases, and 13 bases lay in between. CDR1 and CDR2 from the germline V gene are MGHRA and YSYEKL. The CDR3 spells CASSQDPAGREKLFF. CDR3 coding DNA: TGCGCCAGCAGCCAAGATCCCGCAGGCCGGGAAAAACTGTTTTTT.